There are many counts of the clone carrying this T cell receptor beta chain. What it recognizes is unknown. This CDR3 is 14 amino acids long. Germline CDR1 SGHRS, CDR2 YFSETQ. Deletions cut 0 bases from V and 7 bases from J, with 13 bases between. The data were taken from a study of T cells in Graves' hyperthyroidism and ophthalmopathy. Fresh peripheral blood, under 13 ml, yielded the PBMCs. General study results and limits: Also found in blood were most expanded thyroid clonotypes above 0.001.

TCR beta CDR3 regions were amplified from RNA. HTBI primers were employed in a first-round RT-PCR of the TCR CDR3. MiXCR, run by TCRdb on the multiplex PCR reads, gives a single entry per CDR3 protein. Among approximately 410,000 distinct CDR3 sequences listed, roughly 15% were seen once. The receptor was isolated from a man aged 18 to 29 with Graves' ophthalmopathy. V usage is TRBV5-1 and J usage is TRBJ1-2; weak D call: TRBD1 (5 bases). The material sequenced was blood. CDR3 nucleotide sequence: TGCGCCAGCAGCTTGGAAGGCCGAGGGGTTGGCTACACCTTC. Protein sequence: CASSLEGRGVGYTF.